The next 17 T cell receptor beta chains were all read from a single sample in a study of shared clonotypes between healthy human individuals. The table came from immunoSEQ multiplex PCR; TCRdb's copy has only in-frame clones and leaves some out. The table has about 2,500,000 clones, 90% to 95% seen once; the top ten hold roughly 0.15%. Sequenced material: naive CD4+ T cells sorted from blood. This sample's subset: CD45RA+ positively selected. The receptors originated from a man between 18 and 29 years old in good health.

The chain joins TRBV30 to TRBJ2-3; 7 bases are shared with TRBD2. This CDR3 is built from 15 residues. Germline assignment: CDR1 GTSNPN and CDR2 SVGIG (reference sequence). Losses at the gene ends were 2 bases for V and 3 bases for J; bases not matched to a gene: 8. DNA for the CDR3: TGTGCCTGGAGTCCGGGGGGTAAAAAGACAGATACGCAGTATTTT. Its protein product is CAWSPGGKKTDTQYF.

The chain couples TRBV19 to TRBJ2-2, with D possibly matching TRBD2 (5 bases). The CDR3 has 15 amino acids. V was clipped by 5 bases and J by 4 bases, with 14 bases between them. Germline CDR1 and CDR2: LNHDA and SQIVND (reference sequence). CDR3 DNA sequence: TGTGCCAGTAGTCTCCCCCGAGGGTCCACCGGGGAGCTGTTTTTT. It encodes CASSLPRGSTGELFF.

V is TRBV5-8 and J is TRBJ2-7, with TRBD2 matching 15 bases. Per germline, CDR1 SGHTS and CDR2 YDEGEE. The V gene end was trimmed by 4 bases and the J gene end by 5 bases; junction bases not matched to a gene: 13. CDR3 length equals 18 residues. CDR3 coding DNA: TGTGCCAGCAGCGTTCCGGGACTAGCGGGAGGAAGCAGGCACGAGCAGTACTTC. Translated, it gives CASSVPGLAGGSRHEQYF.

This clone was counted a single time. The V and J genes are TRBV28 and TRBJ1-2, with 9 bases matching TRBD1. CDR3 length: 15 amino acids. Germline-derived CDR1 and CDR2 are MDHEN and SYDVKM. V dropped 5 bases and J dropped 5; count of bases not matched to a gene: 9. The CDR3 region is CASSPQGARVYGYTF. The CDR3 nucleotides are TGTGCCAGCAGTCCACAGGGGGCCCGGGTTTATGGCTACACCTTC.

This rearrangement joins TRBV7-3 to TRBJ2-1; 7 bases are shared with TRBD1. The germline gives CDR1 SGHTA, CDR2 FQGTGA. The J segment lost 7 bases and the V segment lost 5 bases, leaving 5 bases of the junction unmatched. There are 13 residues in the CDR3. The CDR3: CASSPTGYNEQFF. For the CDR3, the DNA is TGTGCCAGCAGCCCGACAGGGTATAATGAGCAGTTCTTC.

For this clone: The sample contains more than one DNA sequence encoding this CDR3. The rearrangement uses TRBV10-3 and TRBJ2-7, with D possibly TRBD1 on 7 matching bases. Trimming shortened V by 4 bases and J by 7 bases, and 14 bases separated the two germline ends. This CDR3 is built from 13 residues. The germline CDR1 and CDR2 sequences are ENHRY and SYGVKD. Written as DNA, the CDR3 is TGTGCCATCAGTGCAACAGGGGCGGGAGAGCAGTACTTC. It is translated as CAISATGAGEQYF.

This clone was seen only once. The same CDR3 arises from other DNA sequences in this sample as well. The gene calls are TRBV7-2 and TRBJ1-5; no firm D call. Germline V gene sequence: CDR1 SGHTA, CDR2 FQGNSA. V lost 5 bases and J 2 bases, leaving 16 bases between the germline ends. The CDR3 runs 16 residues. CDR3 sequence reads: CASSLGAGSGNQPQHF. The CDR3, as DNA: TGTGCCAGCAGCCTAGGCGCGGGAAGCGGCAATCAGCCCCAGCATTTT.

The chain has TRBV30 and TRBJ2-5; D might be TRBD2 (5 bases). The assigned J gene may be wrong: the sequence end matches TRBJ2-7 better. CDR1 is GTSNPN and CDR2 is SVGIG in the germline V gene (reference sequence). The CDR3 totals 13 residues. This CDR3 is CAWRPGSSHEQYF. The CDR3 nucleotides are TGTGCCTGGAGACCGGGATCTAGCCACGAGCAGTACTTC.

The chain uses TRBV6-1 and TRBJ1-4; TRBD1 agrees at 7 bases. V shed 2 bases, J shed 4 bases, and the junction held 1 base outside the gene matches. This CDR3 region has 14 residues. Germline V gene sequence: CDR1 MNHNS, CDR2 SASEGT. The CDR3 nucleotides are TGTGCCAGCAGTGAATCAGGGGGTAATGAAAAACTGTTTTTT. Translating gives CASSESGGNEKLFF.

Concerning this clone itself: Other DNA sequences within the sample encode an identical CDR3. The chain links TRBV5-6 to TRBJ2-5; D remains ambiguous. CDR1 and CDR2 from the germline V gene are SGHDT and YYEEEE. CDR3 length: 11 residues. Trimming removed 2 bases from V and 2 bases from J, with 1 base in between. The CDR3 region is CASSFQETQYF. The CDR3 region has the DNA TGTGCCAGCAGCTTTCAAGAGACCCAGTACTTC.

V is TRBV9 and J is TRBJ2-7, with 13 bases aligning to TRBD2. The CDR3 spans 16 residues. V dropped 4 bases and J dropped 6; count of bases not matched to a gene: 10. CDR1 is SGDLS, CDR2 YYNGEE, per germline. DNA for the CDR3: TGTGCCAGCAGCACCCGGACTAGCGGGAGCTTCAGCGAGCAGTACTTC. Encoded protein: CASSTRTSGSFSEQYF. The full variable domain, its missing parts supplied by reference TRBV9 and TRBJ2-7, is DSGVTQTPKHLITATGQRVTLRCSPRSGDLSVYWYQQSLDQGLQFLIQYYNGEERAKGNILERFSAQQFPDLHSELNLSSLELGDSALYFCASSTRTSGSFSEQYFGPGTRLTVT.

This chain joins TRBV4-1 and TRBJ2-3; TRBD1 matches 7 bases. The V gene end was trimmed by 6 bases and the J gene end by 2 bases; junction bases not matched to a gene: 11. The CDR3 is 16 amino acids. Germline loops: CDR1 MGHRA, CDR2 YSYEKL. DNA for the CDR3: TGCGCCAGCAGTCTGGATACAGGGGTTCTCACAGATACGCAGTATTTT. As protein: CASSLDTGVLTDTQYF.

Points on this clone: The same CDR3 also results from other DNA sequences found in this sample. J is TRBJ2-3 and V is TRBV28, with TRBD2 identical over 8 bases. This CDR3 is 12 amino acids long. Germline CDR1 is MDHEN and CDR2 is SYDVKM. With V trimmed by 11 bases and J by 1 base, 2 bases remained unmatched. The DNA of the CDR3 is TGTGCCGCGGGGGGCGGCACAGATACGCAGTATTTT. Residues: CAAGGGTDTQYF.

The V and J genes are TRBV7-3 and TRBJ2-6; D possibly corresponds to TRBD1 (6 bases). The germline V gene has CDR1 SGHTA and CDR2 FQGTGA. V was cut by 5 bases and J by 2 bases, with 10 bases left in between. The CDR3 contains 15 residues. The CDR3, as DNA: TGTGCCAGCAGCCTTGGACAGCCTGGGGCCAACGTCCTGACTTTC. Translating it yields CASSLGQPGANVLTF.

V is TRBV27 and J is TRBJ2-5; D is perhaps TRBD1 or TRBD2 (5 bases each). Trimming shortened V by 2 bases and J by 4 bases, and 11 bases separated the two germline ends. Germline V gene lookup returns CDR1 MNHEY and CDR2 SMNVEV (reference sequence). The CDR3 contains 14 residues. The CDR3 protein is CASSLKGDGETQYF. The CDR3 DNA follows: TGTGCCAGCAGTTTAAAAGGGGACGGAGAGACCCAGTACTTC.

The chain couples TRBV30 to TRBJ2-6; tentatively, D is TRBD1 (5 bases). Per germline, CDR1 GTSNPN and CDR2 SVGIG (reference sequence). With 8 bases removed from V and 2 bases from J, the gap between germline ends came to 16 bases. The CDR3 consists of 15 residues. CDR3 in amino acids: CAGHGPTAGANVLTF. CDR3 DNA sequence: TGTGCCGGACATGGACCCACAGCTGGGGCCAACGTCCTGACTTTC.

The rearrangement joins TRBV20-1 to TRBJ2-7; D not resolved. Germline V gene lookup returns CDR1 DFQATT and CDR2 SNEGSKA (reference sequence). Trimming took off 2 bases at V and 4 bases at J, with 6 bases between the two ends. The CDR3 runs 11 residues. CDR3 coding DNA: TGCAGTGCTAGACTTCAGTACGAGCAGTACTTC. Translated: CSARLQYEQYF.